This T cell receptor beta chain derives from a study of blood T cell repertoires in COVID-19. Study details: Specimens from acute and convalescent COVID-19 originated in the United States, Italy and Spain. T cells, B-cell-depleted T cells, or PBMCs supplied cDNA or gDNA.

Original analysis: Amplification of reference gene primers was used by the study to estimate nucleated cell counts. Profiled with immunoSEQ multiplex PCR; TCRdb holds only in-frame clones, not every one. V and J calls and clone size are as listed in that table; D and trimming were resolved from the DNA. The table includes about 210,000 clones, about 88% detected once. Trimming took 3 bases from V and 5 from J; bases not matched to a gene: 11. The CDR3 spans 16 residues. CDR1 is SGHDN and CDR2 is FVKESK in the germline V gene. This sequence was found in a man between 65 and 85 years old with acute or convalescent COVID-19. This chain links TRBV14 with TRBJ2-7; 9 bases are shared with TRBD1. The sample comprised peripheral blood. The CDR3 DNA sequence: TGTGCCAGCAGCCAGGGATCGAACAGGGGGCAAAACGAGCAGTACTTC. It yields the protein CASSQGSNRGQNEQYF.